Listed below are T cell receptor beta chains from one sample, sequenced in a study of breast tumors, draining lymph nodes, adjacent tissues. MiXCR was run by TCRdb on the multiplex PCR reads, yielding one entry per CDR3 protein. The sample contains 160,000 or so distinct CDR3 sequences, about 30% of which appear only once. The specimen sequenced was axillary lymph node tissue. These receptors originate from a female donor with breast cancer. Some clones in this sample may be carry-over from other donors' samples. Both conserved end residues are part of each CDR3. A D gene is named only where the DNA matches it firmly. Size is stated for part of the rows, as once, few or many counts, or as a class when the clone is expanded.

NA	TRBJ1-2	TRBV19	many	CASSPGTAANYGYTF	TGTGCCAGTAGTCCCGGGACGGCTGCTAACTATGGCTACACCTTC
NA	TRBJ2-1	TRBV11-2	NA	CASSLSTRSNEQFF	TGTGCCAGCAGCTTAAGTACCCGGTCTAATGAGCAGTTCTTC
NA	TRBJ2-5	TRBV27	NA	CASSLRAASYQETQYF	TGTGCCAGCAGTTTGCGGGCGGCTTCGTACCAAGAGACCCAGTACTTC
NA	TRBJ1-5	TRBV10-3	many	CAISEEGGDQPQHF	TGTGCCATCAGTGAAGAGGGGGGCGATCAGCCCCAGCATTTT
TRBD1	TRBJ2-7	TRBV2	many	CASKGPGTGTSYEQYF	TGTGCCAGCAAGGGTCCCGGGACAGGGACCTCCTACGAGCAGTACTTC
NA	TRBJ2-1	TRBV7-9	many	CASSLAGSYNEQFF	TGTGCCAGCAGCTTAGCTGGGTCCTACAATGAGCAGTTCTTC
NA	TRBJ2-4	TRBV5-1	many	CASSLYGEKDIQYF	TGCGCCAGCAGCTTGTACGGGGAAAAAGACATTCAGTACTTC
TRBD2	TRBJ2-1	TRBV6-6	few	CASSHPPGERELNEQFF	TGTGCCAGCAGTCACCCCCCCGGGGAGCGGGAGTTGAATGAGCAGTTCTTC
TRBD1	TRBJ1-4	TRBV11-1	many	CASSLGGQGAEKLFF	TGTGCCAGCAGCTTAGGTGGACAGGGAGCCGAAAAACTGTTTTTT
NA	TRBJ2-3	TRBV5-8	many	CASSLAARVTDTQYF	TGTGCCAGCAGCTTGGCCGCCAGAGTGACAGATACGCAGTATTTT
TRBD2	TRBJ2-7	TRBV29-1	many	CSVASGRALTYEQYF	TGCAGCGTAGCTAGCGGGAGGGCTCTAACCTACGAGCAGTACTTC
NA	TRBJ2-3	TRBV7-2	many	CASKAGISTDTQYF	TGTGCCAGCAAGGCGGGGATTAGCACAGATACGCAGTATTTT
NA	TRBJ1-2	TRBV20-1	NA	CSASHTTPTGTYGYTF	TGCAGTGCTAGCCACACGACACCTACAGGAACCTATGGCTACACCTTC
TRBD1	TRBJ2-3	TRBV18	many	CASSPIQGATDTQYF	TGTGCCAGCTCACCCATACAGGGGGCCACAGATACGCAGTATTTT
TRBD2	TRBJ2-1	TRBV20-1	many	CSAPGGAIYYNEQFF	TGCAGTGCTCCCGGGGGGGCGATCTACTACAATGAGCAGTTCTTC
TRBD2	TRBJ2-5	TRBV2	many	CASSELAGGLETQYF	TGTGCCAGCAGTGAGTTAGCGGGGGGGTTGGAGACCCAGTACTTC
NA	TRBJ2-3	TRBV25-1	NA	CASSESGSTDTQYF	TGTGCCAGCAGTGAATCGGGAAGCACAGATACGCAGTATTTC
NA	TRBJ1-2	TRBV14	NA	CASSRTSGGAGGYTF	TGTGCCAGCAGTAGGACTAGCGGGGGCGCAGGCGGCTACACCTTC
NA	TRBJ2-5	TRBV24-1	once	CATSRRGSNQGTRYF	TGTGCCACCTCACGACGGGGTTCCAACCAAGGGACCCGGTACTTC
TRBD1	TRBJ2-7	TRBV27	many	CASRPRTGPYEQYF	TGTGCCAGCAGACCGAGGACAGGGCCCTACGAGCAGTACTTC
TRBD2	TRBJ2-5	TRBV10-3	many	CAISEPPSGKETQYF	TGTGCCATCAGTGAGCCCCCTAGCGGAAAAGAGACCCAGTACTTC
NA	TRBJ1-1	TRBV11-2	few	CATANTEAFF	TGTGCCACAGCGAACACTGAAGCTTTCTTT
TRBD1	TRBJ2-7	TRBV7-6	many	CASSLAGQGAPYEQYF	TGTGCCAGCAGCTTAGCGGGACAGGGAGCCCCCTACGAGCAGTACTTC
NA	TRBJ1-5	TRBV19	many	CASSMIPSLRGINQPQHF	TGTGCCAGTAGTATGATCCCCTCTTTGCGTGGCATTAATCAGCCCCAGCATTTT
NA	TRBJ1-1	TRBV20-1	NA	CSARTVMNTEAFF	TGCAGTGCTCGGACGGTCATGAACACTGAAGCTTTCTTT
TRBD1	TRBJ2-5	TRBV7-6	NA	CASSSGTGVRGTQYF	TGTGCCAGCAGCTCGGGGACAGGGGTGAGAGGGACCCAGTACTTC
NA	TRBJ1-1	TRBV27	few	CASSLSPPAAILGTEAFF	TGTGCCAGCAGTTTATCTCCTCCGGCGGCCATTTTGGGCACTGAAGCTTTCTTT
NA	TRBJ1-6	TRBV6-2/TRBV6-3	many	CASSSARLESSPPLHF	TGTGCCAGCAGTTCGGCCAGGTTGGAAAGTTCACCACCCCTCCACTTT
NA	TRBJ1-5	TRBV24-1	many	CATASSGQSIQPQHF	TGTGCCACCGCTTCTTCGGGACAATCTATACAGCCCCAGCATTTT
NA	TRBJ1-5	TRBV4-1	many	CASSQVPTEKPQHF	TGCGCCAGCAGCCAAGTTCCGACTGAGAAGCCCCAGCATTTT
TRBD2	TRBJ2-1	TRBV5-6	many	CASSLDQRGASREQFF	TGTGCCAGCAGCTTGGATCAGCGGGGGGCCTCACGGGAGCAGTTCTTC
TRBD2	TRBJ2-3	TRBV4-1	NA	CASSQDGTSGTTDTQYF	TGCGCCAGCAGCCAAGATGGGACTAGCGGTACCACAGATACGCAGTATTTT
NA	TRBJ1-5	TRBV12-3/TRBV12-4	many	CASSSTGSNQPQHF	TGTGCCAGCAGTTCAACAGGAAGCAATCAGCCCCAGCATTTT
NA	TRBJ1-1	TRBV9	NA	CASSSGEGTSTEAFF	TGTGCCAGCAGTTCAGGGGAGGGAACGAGCACTGAAGCTTTCTTT
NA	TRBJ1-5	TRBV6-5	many	CASNTASGSQPQHF	TGTGCCAGCAATACGGCGAGCGGGAGTCAGCCCCAGCATTTT
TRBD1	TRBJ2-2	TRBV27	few	CASSQTGHPPGELFF	TGTGCCAGCAGTCAGACAGGGCACCCCCCCGGGGAGCTGTTTTTT
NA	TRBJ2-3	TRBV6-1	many	CASSEGQPDTQYF	TGTGCCAGCAGTGAAGGGCAGCCAGATACGCAGTATTTT
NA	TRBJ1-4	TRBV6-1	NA	CASSRGRAEKLFF	TGTGCCAGCAGTCGGGGGCGCGCTGAAAAACTGTTTTTT
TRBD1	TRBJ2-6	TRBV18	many	CASSPTGNSGANVLTF	TGTGCCAGCTCACCGACAGGGAACTCTGGGGCCAACGTCCTGACTTTC